This T cell receptor (beta chain) derives from a study of cytotoxic CD8 clonotypes in ibrutinib-treated CLL. Background on the study: Partial responders around 25, complete 2; roughly 12 progressed and some 14 stayed in remission by median 68 months.

Repertoires were generated with immunoSEQ multiplex PCR, while TCRdb's copy carries only in-frame clones and drops some. The sample carries approximately 350,000 clones, 67% recorded once. With 6 bases clipped from V and 5 bases from J, the junction kept 7 bases outside the gene matches. The CDR3 contains 14 residues. Per the germline V gene, CDR1 is MDHEN and CDR2 is SYDVKM. The input for sequencing was PBMCs, taken after 36 months of ibrutinib treatment. The chain employs TRBV28 and TRBJ2-3; 8 nucleotides agree with TRBD1. The receptor's source is a human donor with chronic lymphocytic leukemia. This CDR3 reads CASSRTGSRDTQYF. The CDR3 region has the DNA TGTGCCAGCAGCAGGACAGGGTCCAGAGATACGCAGTATTTT.